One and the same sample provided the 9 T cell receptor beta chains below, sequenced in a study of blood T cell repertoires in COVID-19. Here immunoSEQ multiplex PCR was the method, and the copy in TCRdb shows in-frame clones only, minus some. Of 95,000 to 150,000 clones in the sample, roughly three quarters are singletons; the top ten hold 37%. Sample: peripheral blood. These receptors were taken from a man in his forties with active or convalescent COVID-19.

The CDR3 reads CASSLGQGVSETQYF. The CDR3 DNA reads as TGTGCCAGCAGTTTGGGACAGGGGGTCTCAGAGACCCAGTACTTC. V is TRBV27 and J is TRBJ2-5; the match to TRBD1 covers 11 bases. With 3 bases clipped from V and 4 bases from J, the junction kept 4 bases outside the gene matches. This CDR3 is 15 amino acids long. Germline-derived CDR1 and CDR2 are MNHEY and SMNVEV (reference sequence).

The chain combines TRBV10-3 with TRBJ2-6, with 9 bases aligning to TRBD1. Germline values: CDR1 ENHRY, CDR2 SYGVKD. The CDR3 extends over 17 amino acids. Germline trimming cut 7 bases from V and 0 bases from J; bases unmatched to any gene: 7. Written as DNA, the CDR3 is TGTGCCATCACCCCCGGACAGGGGACCTCTGGGGCCAACGTCCTGACTTTC. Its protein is CAITPGQGTSGANVLTF.

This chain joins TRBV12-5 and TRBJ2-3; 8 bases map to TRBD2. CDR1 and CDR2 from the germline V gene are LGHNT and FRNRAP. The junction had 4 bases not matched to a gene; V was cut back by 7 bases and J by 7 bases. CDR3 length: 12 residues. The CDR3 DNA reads TGTGCTAGTGCGGGGGGGCCGTATACGCAGTATTTT. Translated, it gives CASAGGPYTQYF.

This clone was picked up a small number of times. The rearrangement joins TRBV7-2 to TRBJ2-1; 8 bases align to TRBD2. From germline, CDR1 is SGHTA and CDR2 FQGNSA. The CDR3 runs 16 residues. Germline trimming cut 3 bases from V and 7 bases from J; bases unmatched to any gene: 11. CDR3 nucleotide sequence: TGTGCCAGCAGCTTTGCTCGGGGGGGCCTAAGAAATGAGCAGTTCTTC. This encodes CASSFARGGLRNEQFF.

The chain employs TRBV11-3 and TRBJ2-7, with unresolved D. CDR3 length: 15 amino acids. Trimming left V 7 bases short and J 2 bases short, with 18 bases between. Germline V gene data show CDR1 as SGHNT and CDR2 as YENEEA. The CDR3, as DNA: TGTGCCAGCAACCCCGTATCCCCCACACCCTACGAGCAGTACTTC. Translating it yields CASNPVSPTPYEQYF.

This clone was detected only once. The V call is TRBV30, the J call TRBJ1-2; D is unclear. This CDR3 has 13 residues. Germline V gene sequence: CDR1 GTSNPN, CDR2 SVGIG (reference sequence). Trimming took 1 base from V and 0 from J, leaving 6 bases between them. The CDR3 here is CAWSGAANYGYTF. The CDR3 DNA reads TGTGCCTGGAGTGGGGCAGCTAACTATGGCTACACCTTC.

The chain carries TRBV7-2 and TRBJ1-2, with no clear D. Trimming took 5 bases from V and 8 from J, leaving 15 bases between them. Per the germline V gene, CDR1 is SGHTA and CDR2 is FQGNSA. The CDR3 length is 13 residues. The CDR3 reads CASSLGIVWGYTF. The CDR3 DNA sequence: TGTGCCAGCAGCCTGGGCATAGTATGGGGCTACACCTTC. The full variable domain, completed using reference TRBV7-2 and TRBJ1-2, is GAGVSQSPSNKVTEKGKDVELRCDPISGHTALYWYRQSLGQGLEFLIYFQGNSAPDKSGLPSDRFSAERTGGSVSTLTIQRTQQEDSAVYLCASSLGIVWGYTFGSGTRLTVV.

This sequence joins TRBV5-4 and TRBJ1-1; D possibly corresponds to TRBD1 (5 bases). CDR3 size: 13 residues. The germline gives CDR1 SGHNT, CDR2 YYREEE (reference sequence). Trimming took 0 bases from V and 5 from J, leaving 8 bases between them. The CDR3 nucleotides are TGTGCCAGCAGCTTGGGGGGGGATACTGAAGCTTTCTTT. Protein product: CASSLGGDTEAFF.

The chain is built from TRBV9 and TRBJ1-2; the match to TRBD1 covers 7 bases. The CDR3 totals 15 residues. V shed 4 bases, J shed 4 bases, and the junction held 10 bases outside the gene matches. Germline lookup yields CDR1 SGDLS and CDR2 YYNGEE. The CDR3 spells CASSTKGDSFYGYTF. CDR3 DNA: TGTGCCAGCAGCACAAAGGGGGACAGTTTCTATGGCTACACCTTC.